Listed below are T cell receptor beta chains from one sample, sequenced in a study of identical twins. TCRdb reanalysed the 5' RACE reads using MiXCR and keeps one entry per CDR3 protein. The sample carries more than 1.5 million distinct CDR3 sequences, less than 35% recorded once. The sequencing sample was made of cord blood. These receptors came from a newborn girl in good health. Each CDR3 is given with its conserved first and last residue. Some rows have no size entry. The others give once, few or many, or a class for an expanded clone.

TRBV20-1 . CSAVPGLGDEQFF
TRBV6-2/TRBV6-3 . CASSSPGQGRSGELFF
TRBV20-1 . CSARGRPNTGELFF
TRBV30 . CAWQARRAEAFF
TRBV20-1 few CSARQSSRSGYTF
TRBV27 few CASTERQGISDEQFF
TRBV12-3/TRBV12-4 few CASSLRSSGRTDTQYF
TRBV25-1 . CASSGPTLASTDTQYF
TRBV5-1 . CASSLGVDNEQYF
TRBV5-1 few CASSSGGYYEQYF
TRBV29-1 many CSVESRAGISYNEQFF
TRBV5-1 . CASSLTGTAHTGELFF
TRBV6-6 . CASRTSGRIGELFF
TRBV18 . CASSRFYPGQQETQYF
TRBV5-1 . CASGLAPGTPEEAFF
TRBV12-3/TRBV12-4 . CAGSLSGGGIANIQYF
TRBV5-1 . CASSLNLAGDNEQYF
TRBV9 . CASSHQGGYEQYF
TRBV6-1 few CASSEPDTGQRYNEQFF
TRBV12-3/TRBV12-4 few CASSFGRGLETQYF
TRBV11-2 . CASSLVPGSQETQYF
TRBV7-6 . CASSPGTGVYYEQYF
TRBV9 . CASSARGGHTDTQYF
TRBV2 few CASSEGRGEYEQYF
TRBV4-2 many CASSQDLLVGQETQYF
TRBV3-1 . CASRYGTSTSGEQYF
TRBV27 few CASTRQGMNTEAFF
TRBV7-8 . CASSLDRGHRDIQYF
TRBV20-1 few CSAIPATGRSNQPQHF
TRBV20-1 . CSAPLTSGSGYEQFF
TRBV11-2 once CASSLVAPTVSGNTIYF
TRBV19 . CASSTAGTGHYGYTF
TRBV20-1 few CSVRQGAEPQHF
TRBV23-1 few CASSQKALAPIQYF
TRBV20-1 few CSARDLALAGGIQETQYF
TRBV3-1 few CASSLGILAKNIQYF
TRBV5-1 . CASSLAVLAGYNEQYF
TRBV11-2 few CASSFYETSGRTDTQYF
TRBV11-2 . CASSTPGGPEDTQYF
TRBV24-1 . CATSDARGSSYNEQFF
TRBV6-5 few CASSYSRRTGGPSNYGYTF
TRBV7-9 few CASSSSSGRSDTQYF